The rows below give T cell receptor beta chains drawn from one sample of a study of cytomegalovirus exposure and HLA in healthy donors. Generated by immunoSEQ multiplex PCR, the TCRdb table keeps only in-frame clones and is missing some. The sample has 55,000 or so clones, 75% to 85% seen once. Sequences were obtained from PBMCs. All receptors derive from a female donor in good health and CMV-seronegative. Both conserved end residues are part of each CDR3. A D gene is named only where the DNA matches it firmly. For some rows the clone size is stated as once, few or many, or as a class when expanded; others skip it.

>14|TRBV2|TRBJ1-6|.|.
CASSEEGGNSPLHF
TGTGCCAGCAGTGAAGAGGGGGGGAATTCACCCCTCCACTTT
>14|TRBV7-3|TRBJ1-1|.|.
CASSLGGVGTEAFF
TGTGCCAGCAGCTTGGGGGGGGTTGGAACTGAAGCTTTCTTT
>14|TRBV6-5|TRBJ2-5|TRBD2|.
CASIGGGALETQYF
TGTGCCAGCATTGGCGGGGGAGCCTTAGAGACCCAGTACTTC
>14|TRBV16|TRBJ1-1|TRBD1|few
CARISPGGNTEAFF
TGTGCCAGAATTTCTCCAGGGGGGAACACTGAAGCTTTCTTT
>13|TRBV11-2|TRBJ2-5|.|.
CASSLRGSETQYF
TGTGCCAGCAGCTTAAGGGGATCAGAGACCCAGTACTTC
>13|TRBV5-1|TRBJ1-2|TRBD1|.
CASSPGTGGGYTF
TGCGCCAGCAGCCCAGGGACAGGGGGTGGCTACACCTTC
>13|TRBV19|TRBJ1-5|TRBD1|.
CASSFNRGQPQHF
TGTGCCAGTAGTTTTAACAGGGGCCAGCCCCAGCATTTT
>15|TRBV5-1|TRBJ2-1|.|.
CASQTRSRDYNEQFF
TGCGCCAGCCAAACCAGGAGCAGGGACTACAATGAGCAGTTCTTC
>17|TRBV15|TRBJ2-1|TRBD2|.
CATSPGARGGSYNEQFF
TGTGCCACCAGCCCTGGGGCGCGGGGGGGTTCCTACAATGAGCAGTTCTTC
>12|TRBV11-3|TRBJ2-1|.|once
CASSRRSGGQFF
TGTGCCAGCAGCCGACGGAGTGGAGGGCAGTTCTTC
>15|TRBV4-1|TRBJ1-1|TRBD1|few
CASSNRGQKNTEAFF
TGCGCCAGCAGCAATAGGGGACAGAAGAACACTGAAGCTTTCTTT
>13|TRBV9|TRBJ1-1|.|.
CASSVVGEGEAFF
TGTGCCAGCAGCGTAGTGGGGGAGGGGGAAGCTTTCTTT
>13|TRBV28|TRBJ1-2|.|once
CASSYQGNYGYTF
TGTGCCAGCAGCTATCAGGGTAACTATGGCTACACCTTC
>14|TRBV7-9|TRBJ2-2|.|.
CASSLLGNTGELFF
TGTGCCAGCAGCCTCCTAGGAAACACCGGGGAGCTGTTTTTT
>12|TRBV19|TRBJ1-2|.|.
CASTTSGYGYTF
TGTGCCAGTACGACAAGTGGCTATGGCTACACCTTC
>15|TRBV7-3|TRBJ1-3|TRBD1|.
CASSLQGAIGNTIYF
TGTGCCAGCAGCTTGCAGGGGGCGATTGGAAACACCATATATTTT
>15|TRBV6-1|TRBJ2-3|TRBD1|medium-sized
CASSEGTGGADTQYF
TGTGCCAGCAGTGAAGGGACAGGGGGCGCAGATACGCAGTATTTT
>17|TRBV4-1|TRBJ2-7|.|.
CASSLPGFRPKGYEQYF
TGCGCCAGCAGCCTTCCCGGGTTTAGACCTAAGGGGTACGAGCAGTACTTC
>15|TRBV7-8|TRBJ1-5|.|.
CASSRLDGTFQPQHF
TGTGCCAGCAGCCGATTGGACGGGACTTTTCAGCCCCAGCATTTT
>14|TRBV6-1|TRBJ2-7|.|.
CASRPSGSPYEQYF
TGTGCCAGCAGGCCATCCGGTTCCCCCTACGAGCAGTACTTC
>16|TRBV4-1|TRBJ1-1|TRBD1|.
CASSQISGTGGRGAFF
TGCGCCAGCAGCCAAATTTCCGGGACAGGGGGCAGGGGAGCTTTCTTT
>16|TRBV27|TRBJ1-2|.|.
CASSLLTGGRRDGYTF
TGTGCCAGCAGTCTCCTGACCGGGGGTCGTAGGGATGGCTACACCTTC
>18|TRBV4-1|TRBJ2-1|TRBD2|.
CASSQEASGRGGLGEQFF
TGCGCCAGCAGCCAAGAAGCTTCAGGGCGGGGGGGGTTGGGTGAGCAGTTCTTC
>17|TRBV11-2|TRBJ2-5|TRBD2|.
CASSLNWRGGFQETQYF
TGTGCCAGCAGCTTAAATTGGCGGGGGGGATTCCAAGAGACCCAGTACTTC
>14|TRBV25-1|TRBJ1-4|.|.
CASSTVYTNEKLFF
TGTGCCAGCTCGACAGTGTATACTAATGAAAAACTGTTTTTT
>11|TRBV18|TRBJ1-1|.|.
CASSAGGEAFF
TGTGCCAGCTCAGCCGGGGGTGAAGCTTTCTTT
>14|TRBV7-2|TRBJ1-2|.|.
CASSFRPGDDGYTF
TGTGCCAGCAGCTTCCGGCCAGGGGACGATGGCTACACCTTC
>13|TRBV6-1|TRBJ1-1|.|.
CASRMGEGTEAFF
TGTGCCAGCAGAATGGGTGAGGGCACTGAAGCTTTCTTT
>15|TRBV7-9|TRBJ2-2|TRBD2|once
CASSRSGGPVGELFF
TGTGCCAGCAGCCGAAGCGGGGGGCCCGTCGGGGAGCTGTTTTTT
>15|TRBV4-3|TRBJ2-7|TRBD1|.
CASSQGDRDAYEQYF
TGCGCCAGCAGCCAAGGGGACAGGGACGCCTACGAGCAGTACTTC
>15|TRBV5-1|TRBJ2-1|TRBD2|.
CASSLEGLGSNEQFF
TGCGCCAGCAGCTTGGAAGGACTAGGATCAAATGAGCAGTTCTTC
>15|TRBV5-4|TRBJ2-7|.|.
CASGDLRQGHYEQYF
TGTGCCAGCGGCGACCTTCGCCAGGGTCACTACGAGCAGTACTTC
>15|TRBV2|TRBJ2-3|TRBD1|.
CASSLDRGGTDTQYF
TGTGCCAGCAGTTTAGACAGGGGCGGGACAGATACGCAGTATTTT
>16|TRBV4-3|TRBJ2-4|.|.
CASSQGRTAAKNIQYF
TGCGCCAGCAGCCAAGGTAGGACAGCGGCCAAAAACATTCAGTACTTC
>15|TRBV2|TRBJ2-5|.|.
CASSEAPPRQETQYF
TGTGCCAGCAGTGAAGCCCCTCCCAGACAAGAGACCCAGTACTTC
>16|TRBV6-1|TRBJ1-5|.|.
CASSEDGGGGNQPQHF
TGTGCCAGCAGTGAAGATGGGGGAGGCGGTAATCAGCCCCAGCATTTT
>14|TRBV29-1|TRBJ1-2|TRBD1|once
CSVDADRVHYGYTF
TGCAGCGTTGATGCGGACAGGGTTCACTATGGCTACACCTTC
>14|TRBV5-1|TRBJ1-2|.|.
CASSLEEPNDGYTF
TGCGCCAGCAGCTTGGAGGAGCCGAACGATGGCTACACCTTC
>15|TRBV6-5|TRBJ1-2|.|.
CASRHGSGYNYGYTF
TGTGCCAGCAGGCACGGGTCAGGGTATAACTATGGCTACACCTTC
>16|TRBV10-2|TRBJ2-2|TRBD2|few
CASSTGLAGVTGELFF
TGCGCCAGCAGCACGGGACTAGCGGGGGTCACCGGGGAGCTGTTTTTT
>11|TRBV5-1|TRBJ2-5|.|.
CATSRGETQYF
TGCGCCACGTCACGAGGGGAGACCCAGTACTTC
>15|TRBV6-5|TRBJ1-6|.|.
CASSYSGQFSSPLHF
TGTGCCAGCAGTTACTCGGGGCAGTTTAGTTCACCCCTCCACTTT
>13|TRBV2|TRBJ2-1|TRBD1|.
CASSRDRNYEQFF
TGTGCCAGCAGTAGGGACAGAAACTATGAGCAGTTCTTC
>16|TRBV6-5|TRBJ2-6|.|once
CASSYYRNSGANVLTF
TGTGCCAGCAGTTACTACAGAAACTCTGGGGCCAACGTCCTGACTTTC
>14|TRBV10-3|TRBJ1-1|.|.
CAAREGRSNTEAFF
TGTGCCGCCCGGGAGGGTAGATCCAACACTGAAGCTTTCTTT
>12|TRBV6-5|TRBJ2-7|.|.
CASSSRLSEQYF
TGTGCCAGCAGTTCCCGTCTCAGCGAGCAGTACTTC
>17|TRBV13|TRBJ2-2|.|once
CASSLGQQGLNTGELFF
TGTGCCAGCAGCTTAGGCCAACAGGGATTAAACACCGGGGAGCTGTTTTTT
>14|TRBV5-4|TRBJ1-5|.|.
CASSLEGANQPQHF
TGTGCCAGCAGCTTGGAAGGGGCCAATCAGCCCCAGCATTTT
>12|TRBV5-5|TRBJ1-2|.|.
CASNRFNYGYTF
TGTGCCAGTAACAGGTTTAACTATGGCTACACCTTC
>15|TRBV5-4|TRBJ2-2|TRBD2|.
CASSLAGGSTGELFF
TGTGCCAGCAGTTTAGCGGGGGGGAGCACCGGGGAGCTGTTTTTT